Listed below are T cell receptor beta chains from one sample, sequenced in a study of identical twins. TCRdb re-derived calls from the 5' RACE reads in MiXCR, one entry per CDR3 protein. The sample includes some 1,700,000 distinct CDR3 sequences, around 33% of them seen just once. The specimen sequenced was cord blood. The receptors here all came from a newborn girl in good health. CDR3s include the opening cysteine and the closing phenylalanine or tryptophan. The order of the fields is V gene, clone size, D gene, J gene, CDR3 protein, CDR3 DNA. The D gene is left open where the match is weak. Size is omitted from some rows. Given values are once, few, many or a class for expanded clones.

>TRBV28|.|.|TRBJ1-5
CASSLNTGGDQPQHF
TGTGCCAGCAGCCTGAACACGGGGGGGGATCAGCCCCAGCATTTT
>TRBV5-1|.|.|TRBJ2-1
CVSSLSPLHYNEQFF
TGCGTCAGCAGCTTGTCCCCGTTACACTACAATGAGCAGTTCTTC
>TRBV2|once|.|TRBJ2-7
CASSSREFSYNEQYF
TGTGCCAGCAGTTCAAGGGAGTTCTCCTACAATGAGCAGTACTTC
>TRBV12-3/TRBV12-4|few|TRBD2|TRBJ2-1
CASSFTLAGSYNEQFF
TGTGCCAGCAGTTTTACCCTAGCGGGCTCCTACAATGAGCAGTTCTTC
>TRBV7-7|many|TRBD2|TRBJ2-3
CASSFGTSGSPSTDTQYF
TGTGCTAGCAGCTTCGGGACTAGCGGGAGTCCTAGCACAGATACGCAGTATTTT
>TRBV11-1|few|TRBD2|TRBJ2-1
CASSLVLAGVEQFF
TGTGCCAGCAGCTTAGTACTAGCGGGAGTGGAGCAGTTCTTC
>TRBV10-3|.|TRBD2|TRBJ2-3
CAISESTSWDTQYF
TGTGCCATCAGTGAGTCGACTAGCTGGGATACGCAGTATTTT
>TRBV5-6|.|.|TRBJ2-3
CASSFISLDTQYF
TGTGCCAGCAGCTTTATTAGCCTGGATACGCAGTATTTT
>TRBV25-1|.|.|TRBJ2-3
CASRVKGTGDLYSTDTQYF
TGTGCCAGCAGAGTGAAAGGAACCGGGGACCTCTATTCCACAGATACGCAGTATTTT
>TRBV20-1|few|TRBD2|TRBJ2-3
CSASPPSGANTDTQYF
TGCAGTGCTAGTCCCCCTAGCGGGGCGAACACAGATACGCAGTATTTT
>TRBV4-1|many|.|TRBJ1-4
CASSQASSGTPNEKLFF
TGCGCCAGCAGCCAAGCCTCATCAGGGACCCCTAATGAAAAACTGTTTTTT
>TRBV20-1|few|TRBD1|TRBJ2-7
CSADRGLSYEQYF
TGCAGTGCTGACAGGGGGCTTTCCTACGAGCAGTACTTC
>TRBV7-2|.|TRBD2|TRBJ2-1
CASSHLGSAGMYNEQFF
TGTGCCAGCAGCCACTTAGGTTCAGCGGGGATGTACAATGAGCAGTTCTTC
>TRBV12-3/TRBV12-4|few|.|TRBJ2-7
CASSLWMTSSYNEQYF
TGTGCCAGCAGTTTATGGATGACTTCTTCCTACAATGAGCAGTACTTC
>TRBV4-2|.|.|TRBJ2-5
CASSQDLLGPWETQYF
TGTGCCAGCAGCCAAGATTTGCTAGGGCCCTGGGAGACCCAGTACTTC
>TRBV10-3|.|.|TRBJ1-5
CATTRSQNSNQPQHF
TGTGCCACCACAAGGTCGCAGAATAGCAATCAGCCCCAGCATTTT
>TRBV4-2|.|TRBD1|TRBJ1-6
CASSRPGQGDSPLHF
TGTGCCAGCAGCCGGCCGGGACAGGGGGATTCACCCCTCCACTTT
>TRBV5-1|few|TRBD1|TRBJ2-7
CASSSGDRGYEQYF
TGCGCCAGCAGCTCGGGGGACAGGGGATACGAGCAGTACTTC
>TRBV27|once|TRBD1|TRBJ2-2
CVSSLDRGITGELFF
TGTGTCAGCAGTTTAGACAGGGGAATCACCGGGGAGCTGTTTTTT
>TRBV2|once|TRBD1|TRBJ1-5
CASSEARGTGKQPQHF
TGTGCCAGCAGTGAAGCGCGGGGGACAGGGAAACAGCCCCAGCATTTT
>TRBV27|few|.|TRBJ1-2
CASSRAAARDYGYTF
TGTGCCAGCAGCCGTGCTGCGGCGCGGGACTATGGCTACACCTTC
>TRBV25-1|.|.|TRBJ1-4
CASSESKGVRNEKLFF
TGTGCCAGCAGTGAATCTAAGGGAGTACGTAATGAAAAACTGTTTTTT